Described below is a single TCR beta chain sequence and its context. This clonotype appeared many times. It has no known antigen specificity. Base qualities are missing; no much larger clone stands one base away. This entry is derived from a study of T cell repertoires in cytomegalovirus infection (dated by TCRdb to the late 2010s). For the study in its entirety: Donor HLA type was relevant to the analysis, because carriage of CMV infection together with the matching HLA type was indicated by public TCR beta signatures.

V is pruned by 1 base and J by 6 bases, leaving 5 bases of the junction without a gene match. Via the germline V gene, CDR1 is SGHTA and CDR2 FQGNSA. Counted from cysteine to phenylalanine, this CDR3 has 15 amino acids. The only DNA kept is the CDR3, 45 bases in frame from the first base. The paper's findings and limits, for the study overall: The ex vivo response was dominated by HLA-C-restricted CMV-specific TCR beta clonotypes, and the single most frequent clonotype in two of eight donors was supplied by these HLA-C-restricted clonotypes. Carriers of CMV infection plus the relevant HLA type were discriminated by the cumulative frequency of public TCR beta family members in the study cohort and in an independent approximately 360-donor cohort.

Sequencing instrument: Illumina HiSeq 1500. In TCRdb, the public reads were trimmed at Q25 with fastp and aligned with MiXCR, with productive beta chains retained. CDR3 protein sequences are deduplicated, and each keeps its most common genes and DNA. The sample contains roughly 100,000 distinct CDR3 sequences, more than 15% of them found a single time. Around 8.2% of the sample rests with the top ten. Specimen: PBMCs. The chain uses TRBV7-2 and TRBJ1-4; 7 central nucleotides agree with TRBD1. This receptor was obtained from a human donor in good health (CMV status not recorded). Some clones in this sample may be carry-over from other donors' samples. The DNA sequence reads TGTGCCAGCAGCTTAGTCGGACAGGTTGATGAAAAACTGTTTTTT. Its translation is CASSLVGQVDEKLFF.